These 16 T cell receptor beta chains were sequenced from one sample in a study of T cells in Graves' hyperthyroidism and ophthalmopathy. Amplification of TCR beta CDR3 regions was performed using RNA transcripts as template. The HTBI primer set was used in a first-round RT-PCR of the TCR CDR3. MiXCR, run by TCRdb on the multiplex PCR reads, gives a single entry per CDR3 protein. The sample contains about 350,000 distinct CDR3 sequences, about a sixth of which appear only once. Material for sequencing was blood. Receptor source: a woman between 40 and 55 years old with Graves' ophthalmopathy.

Ten or more counts support this clonotype. The chain employs TRBV6-1 and TRBJ2-5; D uncertain. The V end was cut by 1 base, the J end by 5 bases, with 14 bases between. Germline V gene sequence: CDR1 MNHNS, CDR2 SASEGT. This CDR3 has 15 amino acids. CDR3 amino acids: CASSEEYEGWETQYF. CDR3 nucleotide sequence: TGTGCCAGCAGTGAAGAGTATGAAGGATGGGAGACCCAGTACTTC.

This clonotype has ten or more counts. The CDR3 loop reads CASSAQGLGTEAFF. CDR3 DNA sequence: TGTGCCAGCAGTGCACAGGGGCTGGGCACTGAAGCTTTCTTT. The chain is built from TRBV6-1 and TRBJ1-1, with 7 bases fitting TRBD1. V lost 4 bases, J lost 4 bases, and 6 bases stayed unmatched. Looked up from germline, CDR1 is MNHNS and CDR2 is SASEGT. This CDR3 region has 14 residues.

This clonotype appeared many times. The V call is TRBV28, the J call TRBJ1-5, with TRBD1 matching 7 bases. The CDR3 totals 17 residues. Unmatched junction bases numbered 13, after V lost 3 bases and J lost 5 bases. Germline CDR1 and CDR2: MDHEN and SYDVKM. The CDR3 spells CASSFETRDSLDQPQHF. Written as DNA, the CDR3 is TGTGCCAGCAGTTTCGAGACCCGGGACAGCCTGGATCAGCCCCAGCATTTT. Full variable domain (outside the CDR3, taken from reference TRBV28 and TRBJ1-5): DVKVTQSSRYLVKRTGEKVFLECVQDMDHENMFWYRQDPGLGLRLIYFSYDVKMKEKGDIPEGYSVSREKKERFSLILESASTNQTSMYLCASSFETRDSLDQPQHFGDGTRLSIL.

This clonotype has at least ten counts. The rearrangement links TRBV6-2 or TRBV6-3 to TRBJ2-5; either TRBD1 or TRBD2 may fit D (5 bases each). Germline V lookup: CDR1 MNHEY, CDR2 SVGEGT. This CDR3 is built from 14 residues. Trimming stripped 6 bases from V and 9 bases from J, with 20 bases between. The CDR3 protein is CASSSGTPHDAQYF. CDR3 in DNA: TGTGCCAGCAGCTCCGGGACCCCCCATGATGCCCAGTACTTC.

The chain carries TRBV11-2 and TRBJ2-7; 8 bases line up with TRBD1. This CDR3 has 16 residues. The V gene end was trimmed by 5 bases and the J gene end by 0 bases; junction bases not matched to a gene: 9. The V gene's germline CDR1 is SGHAT and CDR2 FQNNGV. DNA for the CDR3: TGTGCCAGCAGCCGAGTTGGACAGGGTAACTCCTACGAGCAGTACTTC. It yields the protein CASSRVGQGNSYEQYF.

This clonotype was found many times. This chain links TRBV9 with TRBJ2-7; 7 bases fit TRBD2. This CDR3 has 15 residues. Trimming cost V 0 bases and J 2 bases; bases outside gene matches: 5. Germline V gene data show CDR1 as SGDLS and CDR2 as YYNGEE. The CDR3 DNA reads TGTGCCAGCAGCGTAGCAGCGGGGAGGACCTACGAGCAGTACTTC. This codes for CASSVAAGRTYEQYF.

The rearrangement joins TRBV30 to TRBJ1-2, with D tentatively TRBD1 (5 bases). CDR1 GTSNPN and CDR2 SVGIG come from the germline V gene (reference sequence). V dropped 1 base and J dropped 2 bases, with 11 bases sitting between them. This CDR3 has 14 amino acids. CDR3 sequence: CAWSELGRNYGYTF. The DNA of the CDR3 is TGTGCCTGGAGTGAGTTGGGACGGAACTATGGCTACACCTTC. Filled out from reference TRBV30 and TRBJ1-2, the complete variable domain reads SQTIHQWPATLVQPVGSPLSLECTVEGTSNPNLYWYRQAAGRGLQLLFYSVGIGQISSEVPQNLSASRPQDRQFILSSKKLLLSDSGFYLCAWSELGRNYGYTFGSGTRLTVV.

This clonotype was counted at least ten times. CDR3 bases: TGTGCCAGCAGTTACTCTGGGGGCGAAGGCGAGACCCAGTACTTC. This sequence encodes CASSYSGGEGETQYF. The chain combines TRBV6-5 with TRBJ2-5; a possible D gene is TRBD1 (6 bases). This CDR3 spans 15 amino acids. Germline CDR1 MNHEY, CDR2 SVGAGI. Trimming shortened V by 0 bases and J by 5 bases, and 13 bases separated the two germline ends.

This clonotype appeared many times. The V and J genes are TRBV9 and TRBJ2-7; D ambiguous. This CDR3 contains 13 residues. V gave up 0 bases and J gave up 6 bases, with 10 bases separating them. Germline-derived CDR1 and CDR2 are SGDLS and YYNGEE. DNA of the CDR3: TGTGCCAGCAGCGTAGGGGAATGGGGCGAGCAGTACTTC. It yields the protein CASSVGEWGEQYF.

This clonotype occurred many times. The V call is TRBV5-1, the J call TRBJ2-2; D is uncertain. Germline CDR1 reads SGHRS; CDR2 reads YFSETQ. V was clipped by 3 bases and J by 6 bases, with 9 bases between them. The length of the CDR3 is 13 residues. CDR3 coding DNA: TGCGCCAGCAGCTCATCGGGTGCCGGGGAGCTGTTTTTT. The encoded protein is CASSSSGAGELFF.

This clonotype was seen ten or more times. The DNA of the CDR3 is TGTGCCAGCAGTGGACTAGCGGGAGGGAGCTCAAATACGCAGTATTTT. Protein product: CASSGLAGGSSNTQYF. This chain connects TRBV28 to TRBJ2-3; 15 bases are shared with TRBD2. The V gene's germline CDR1 is MDHEN and CDR2 SYDVKM. The CDR3 length is 16 residues. With V trimmed by 5 bases and J by 7 bases, 7 bases remained unmatched.

This clonotype was observed many times. This chain's CDR3 is CASSPPPGQGVYGYTF. The CDR3 nucleotides are TGTGCCAGCAGTCCCCCACCGGGACAGGGGGTCTATGGCTACACCTTC. The chain combines TRBV28 with TRBJ1-2; 11 bases align to TRBD1. V was pared by 5 bases and J by 4 bases, with 9 bases of the junction left unmatched. Germline V gives CDR1 MDHEN, CDR2 SYDVKM. The CDR3 length is 16 residues.

This clonotype was recorded at least ten times. The V gene is TRBV18, the J gene TRBJ2-7, with 7 positions matching TRBD1. Trimming cost V 5 bases and J 0 bases; bases outside gene matches: 10. This CDR3 has 16 residues. Germline V gives CDR1 KGHSH, CDR2 LQKENI. Here the CDR3 DNA reads TGTGCCAGCTCAAAGGGACAGACGGACTTCTCCTACGAGCAGTACTTC. Its protein is CASSKGQTDFSYEQYF. Full variable domain (rest looked up from reference TRBV18 and TRBJ2-7): NAGVMQNPRHLVRRRGQEARLRCSPMKGHSHVYWYRQLPEEGLKFMVYLQKENIIDESGMPKERFSAEFPKEGPSILRIQQVVRGDSAAYFCASSKGQTDFSYEQYFGPGTRLTVT.

This clonotype was observed at least ten times. The chain employs TRBV20-1 and TRBJ2-2, with 8 positions matching TRBD2. V shed 3 bases and J 7 bases; nucleotides not matched to a gene: 4. Germline CDR1 and CDR2: DFQATT and SNEGSKA (reference sequence). The CDR3 length is 13 residues. The CDR3 DNA follows: TGCAGTGCTAGCGGCGGGAGGAACGGGGAGCTGTTTTTT. It encodes CSASGGRNGELFF.

This clonotype has a count of ten or more. The J gene is TRBJ1-1, the V gene TRBV28, with D possibly matching TRBD1 (5 bases). CDR1 MDHEN and CDR2 SYDVKM come from the germline V gene. Trimming removed 3 bases at V and 4 bases at J, with 15 bases between. The CDR3 contains 15 residues. Here the CDR3 reads CASSFRGGGSTEAFF. CDR3 DNA sequence: TGTGCCAGCAGTTTTCGGGGGGGAGGTAGCACTGAAGCTTTCTTT.

This clonotype was observed many times. A much larger clone lies one base from this, so it may be a read error. The chain joins TRBV28 to TRBJ2-7; no reliable D call. The CDR3 is 13 residues long. The V gene lost 11 bases and the J gene lost 3 bases, with 17 bases spanning the gap. The germline V gene has CDR1 MDHEN and CDR2 SYDVKM. CDR3 DNA sequence: TGTGCCGGCACCACGTGGGGAATCTACGAGCAGTACTTC. Protein product: CAGTTWGIYEQYF.